This note documents a single TCR beta chain sequence. The target of this receptor is not known. There are no base qualities to consult, and no much larger clone falls within one base. A patient counted as having stable Graves' hyperthyroidism if no progression to ophthalmopathy occurred over 18 months of follow-up. Hyperthyroidism patients were newly diagnosed, had a disease duration of under 2 months, and were aged 18 to 65 years. Any patient with an uncontrolled infection, another autoimmune disease, pregnancy or lactation was excluded. Diagnoses were established on the basis of clinical symptoms, serum thyroxine and TRAb, thyroid ultrasound, and orbital computed tomography. Ficoll-Paque density gradient centrifugation was used to isolate PBMCs from around 10 ml of fresh peripheral blood. Total RNA was extracted with Trizol reagent, and quality was checked on an Agilent 2100 Bioanalyzer. TCR beta CDR3 regions were amplified from RNA transcripts. For the first round of RT-PCR on the TCR CDR3, the HTBI primer set was used together with the Qiagen OneStep RT-PCR kit. Libraries were constructed in a second round of multiplex PCR, after which size selection and purification were carried out. Libraries were sequenced paired-end with 100 bp reads on an Illumina HiSeq2000. For the original study's pipeline: SOAPnuke was used to process the raw data, removing reads that contained adapters or uncalled bases, had a mean Phred below 15, or lacked an exact match to the constant primer or identifier. COPE v1.2.5 was used to merge high-quality paired reads, and clonotypes were defined as unique nucleotide sequences. Clonotypes were aligned to IMGT TRBV, TRBD and TRBJ reference segments using MiTCR v1.1. The analysis included only V-J combinations with a frequency above 0.0001, which together covered more than 98% of the repertoires. The TCS score was defined as F50 (clonal expansion) divided by E x V (chaos), with BLOSUM62-based TCRdist calculated between CDR3 peptides within each V-J. Welch's t-statistics and random forest reduced roughly 530 V-J features to 13, which were used in a naive Bayes classifier (R e1071). TCRdb passed the public sequencing reads through fastp at Q25 and MiXCR, retaining productive beta sequences. Rows with one shared CDR3 protein collapse into an entry with the most common genes and DNA. It is TCRdb's table, rather than the study itself, that gives the V and J calls and clone size. This sample lists around 620,000 distinct CDR3 sequences; around 15% were detected once. The biggest ten clones account for 3% to 4.5% of the sample.

The sample comes from a study of T cells in Graves' hyperthyroidism and ophthalmopathy (dated by TCRdb to 2018 to 2020). Notes on the research overall: Peripheral blood was sampled at the time of initial diagnosis, prior to any treatment. To identify TCR V-J signatures that set the groups apart, the researchers used a discovery cohort of 95 to 100 patients, made up of around 40 with Graves' ophthalmopathy and about 55 with stable Graves' hyperthyroidism. An independent validation cohort of 18 to 20 hyperthyroidism patients and roughly 16 patients who later progressed to ophthalmopathy tested prospective prediction of ophthalmopathy. The roughly 100 discovery patients were randomly divided into training and test sets at a 7:3 ratio. In addition, the study compared T-cell repertoires in thyroid tissue and in blood from five to seven Graves' hyperthyroidism patients. Once sampling was done, hyperthyroidism patients were given methimazole at a starting dose of 30 mg daily, whereas ophthalmopathy patients were given high-dose intravenous methylprednisolone. The paper describes TCR Vbeta CDR3 sequencing of some 130 peripheral blood samples, made up of some 42 ophthalmopathy patients, around 73 hyperthyroidism patients and 17 progressor patients. Overall study results and their limits: Sample size was not statistically predetermined, and blinding of investigators to group allocation was not performed. A 13 V-J signature model separated ophthalmopathy from stable hyperthyroidism, with around 91% sensitivity and 81.08% specificity in cross-validation and 80%/75% in testing. Most expanded thyroid clonotypes (frequency above 0.001) were also found in blood, which suggests that blood repertoires may mirror thyroid immune responses. In validation, the model predicted progression to ophthalmopathy a median of around six months before onset, with around 70% sensitivity and roughly 79% specificity.

Spanning cysteine to phenylalanine, the CDR3 consists of 14 amino acids. Here the CDR3 DNA is all that survives: 42 bases in frame from base 1. Trimming costs V 0 bases and J 8 bases, and their ends lie 11 bases apart. Sequences SGHAT (CDR1) and FQNNGV (CDR2) are obtained from the germline V gene. The chain employs TRBV11-2 and TRBJ2-1; there is no confident call for the D gene. The sequencing sample was made of blood. The sequence was obtained from a woman in her thirties with Graves' hyperthyroidism. CDR3 protein: CASSLDEDFDEQFF. The nucleotides are TGTGCCAGCAGCTTAGATGAGGATTTCGATGAGCAGTTCTTC.